This record covers a single T cell receptor (beta chain). Its antigen is unknown. Use of 60 Vbeta and 13 Jbeta primers characterized the PCR. Sequencing was performed with immunoSEQ multiplex PCR; in TCRdb, only in-frame clones are kept and a portion is missing. This repertoire includes more than 95,000 clones. This sample was included in a study of cytomegalovirus exposure and HLA in healthy donors. Losses at the gene ends were 10 bases for V and 7 bases for J; bases not matched to a gene: 15. CDR3 size: 15 residues. Germline CDR1 reads SGHRS; CDR2 reads YFSETQ. Study-wide results and limits: Exclusion as indistinguishable affected some V segments, including TRBV6-2 and TRBV6-3. The Asian-associated ancestry cluster reportedly had fewer N-insertions than the approximately 650-donor mean in a later analysis. A later analysis showed TCR association rates differing by HLA locus, peaking at DRB1 and lowest at HLA-C. In a later analysis, several top co-occurrence clusters appeared linked to parvovirus B19, influenza, CMV and Epstein-Barr virus.

The chain recombines TRBV5-1 with TRBJ2-2; 8 nucleotides align to TRBD2. The TCR comes from a middle-aged man in good health and CMV-seronegative. The specimen was PBMCs. The CDR3 DNA reads TGCGCCGCAAAAGTAGCGAGCGGGAGTGGCGGGGAGCTGTTTTTT. It is translated as CAAKVASGSGGELFF. Full variable domain (rest looked up from reference TRBV5-1 and TRBJ2-2): KAGVTQTPRYLIKTRGQQVTLSCSPISGHRSVSWYQQTPGQGLQFLFEYFSETQRNKGNFPGRFSGRQFSNSRSEMNVSTLELGDSALYLCAAKVASGSGGELFFGEGSRLTVL.